The present T cell receptor beta chain was sequenced within a study of blood T cell repertoires in COVID-19. Libraries were prepared by immunoSEQ multiplex PCR; TCRdb keeps only in-frame clonotypes and omits some of them. The sample shows around 300,000 clones, more than 70% of them seen only once. There are a few counts of this clone. Germline assignment: CDR1 SGHRS and CDR2 YFSETQ. V was trimmed by 4 bases and J by 0 bases, leaving 13 bases between them. There are 16 residues in the CDR3. Material for sequencing was peripheral blood. V gene TRBV5-1 combines with J gene TRBJ1-4, with a weak D call TRBD1 (5 bases). This sequence was found in a young woman with COVID-19, enrolled during active disease. This chain's CDR3 is CASSRGQPATNEKLFF. As DNA, the CDR3 is TGCGCCAGCAGCCGCGGACAACCTGCAACTAATGAAAAACTGTTTTTT.